This T cell receptor (beta chain) was captured in a study of identical twins. The CDR3 consists of 20 residues. V shed 3 bases, J shed 6 bases, and the junction held 19 bases outside the gene matches. Germline V gene data show CDR1 as LGHNA and CDR2 as YSLEER. This clonotype showed up just a few times. A template switching step contributed a universal primer site, while unique molecular identifiers were present in the cDNA. TCRdb analysed the 5' RACE reads with MiXCR anew, one entry per CDR3 protein. The sample yields 550,000 to 700,000 distinct CDR3 sequences, around 21% seen once. Separately, the same data were catalogued under a study of T cells expressing NK-cell markers. According to that study: The study found dominant NKG2C+ clonotypes at about 1.0-8% of CD8+ T cells in about 6 donors.

This chain links TRBV4-3 with TRBJ2-1, with 11 nucleotides matching TRBD2. Sequenced input: PBMCs. This TCR was recovered from a woman in her late teens or twenties in good health. The CDR3 sequence: CASSQPLLAGESRGFNEQFF. Here the CDR3 DNA reads TGCGCCAGCAGCCAGCCCCTACTAGCGGGAGAGTCTAGGGGGTTCAATGAGCAGTTCTTC.